What follows are 26 T cell receptor beta chains derived from one specimen sequenced in a study of CD8 T cells in ankylosing spondylitis. TCRdb recomputed calls from the 5' RACE reads with MiXCR, one row per CDR3 protein. The table lists 150,000 to 200,000 distinct CDR3 sequences, 15% to 20% of them singletons. What was sequenced was blood, either unsorted or a sorted T cell fraction (not recorded which). These receptors all come from a male donor aged 10 to 35 with ankylosing spondylitis or in good health (not recorded which).

This clonotype was recorded once. The chain's CDR3 is CASALTGTSSNEQFF. CDR3 DNA: TGTGCTAGTGCCCTAACCGGGACTAGCTCCAATGAGCAGTTCTTC. This rearrangement joins TRBV12-5 to TRBJ2-1; 9 bases are a match to TRBD2. The V segment lost 7 bases and the J segment 6 bases; nucleotides outside the gene matches: 10. Germline V CDR1 and CDR2: LGHNT, FRNRAP. The CDR3 has 15 amino acids.

The genes are TRBV3-1 and TRBJ2-7, with D perhaps TRBD2 (7 bases). The CDR3 extends over 15 amino acids. V lost 4 bases, J lost 5 bases, and 18 bases lay in between. Germline V CDR1 and CDR2: LGHDT, YNNKEL (reference sequence). CDR3 DNA: TGTGCCAGCAGCCCCACAGCACCGGGGGGCCACGAGCAGTACTTC. This translates into CASSPTAPGGHEQYF.

The J gene is TRBJ2-1, the V gene TRBV27; D perhaps matches TRBD2 (5 bases). Germline CDR1 is MNHEY and CDR2 is SMNVEV (reference sequence). Between the trimmed V and J ends, which lost 2 bases and 0 bases, there was a span of 11 bases. CDR3 length equals 16 residues. As DNA, the CDR3 is TGTGCCAGCAGTTTACTCGGCGGGCTCTCCTACAATGAGCAGTTCTTC. Encoded protein: CASSLLGGLSYNEQFF.

The rearrangement uses TRBV18 and TRBJ2-6, with a weak D call TRBD1 (7 bases). V shed 1 base and J shed 0 bases, with 13 bases lying between them. The CDR3 runs 18 residues. Germline V gene sequence: CDR1 KGHSH, CDR2 LQKENI. DNA of the CDR3: TGTGCCAGCTCACCACTTGTCAGGGGGGTCTCTGGGGCCAACGTCCTGACTTTC. Translating it yields CASSPLVRGVSGANVLTF.

The chain is built from TRBV20-1 and TRBJ2-3; D not certain. CDR3 length equals 13 residues. Trimming took off 3 bases at V and 3 bases at J, with 10 bases between the two ends. Germline V CDR1 and CDR2: DFQATT, SNEGSKA (reference sequence). The CDR3 nucleotides are TGCAGTGCTAGGGGCCAAGGAACAGATACGCAGTATTTT. Translated, it gives CSARGQGTDTQYF.

This clonotype was recorded many times. The chain recombines TRBV25-1 with TRBJ2-7, with a possible D match to TRBD2 (5 bases). CDR3 length: 10 residues. The germline gives CDR1 MGHDK, CDR2 SYGVNS. With 8 bases removed from V and 10 bases from J, the gap between germline ends came to 12 bases. The CDR3 loop reads CASGGLGQYF. The CDR3 DNA sequence: TGTGCCAGCGGAGGTCTGGGACAGTACTTC.

The chain recombines TRBV21-1 with TRBJ1-5. TRBV21-1 is listed as a pseudogene. The CDR3 is made up of 13 amino acids. DNA for the CDR3: TGTGCCACCTCAATGGCTGTTGAACAGCCCCAGCATTTT. The encoded protein is CATSMAVEQPQHF.

At least ten counts were recorded for this clonotype. The CDR3 DNA reads TGTGCCAGCAGGCCACAGGGGTATAGCAATCAGCCCCAGCATTTT. This sequence encodes CASRPQGYSNQPQHF. This chain links TRBV6-2 or TRBV6-3 with TRBJ1-5; TRBD1 aligns across 7 bases. This CDR3 has 15 residues. Looked up from germline, CDR1 is MNHEY and CDR2 is SVGEGT. V was pared by 6 bases and J by 0 bases, with 5 bases of the junction left unmatched.

The chain is built from TRBV5-1 and TRBJ2-3, with D uncertain. The CDR3 consists of 14 residues. Germline V lookup: CDR1 SGHRS, CDR2 YFSETQ. With 1 base removed from V and 2 bases from J, the gap between germline ends came to 8 bases. CDR3 amino acids: CASSLLPDTDTQYF. In DNA, the CDR3 is TGCGCCAGCAGCTTGTTACCAGACACAGATACGCAGTATTTT.

Many counts were recorded for this clonotype. CDR3 in amino acids: CASSPGSNYGYTF. As DNA, the CDR3 is TGTGCCAGCAGCCCCGGGAGCAACTATGGCTACACCTTC. V is TRBV12-3 or TRBV12-4 and J is TRBJ1-2; no definite D call. The CDR3 totals 13 residues. V was shortened by 6 bases and J by 2 bases, with 10 bases between the two germline ends.

V usage is TRBV7-9 and J usage is TRBJ1-5; unclear D gene. Trimming left V 6 bases short and J 7 bases short, with 10 bases between. The CDR3 covers 12 residues. Germline V gene data show CDR1 as SEHNR and CDR2 as FQNEAQ (reference sequence). The DNA of the CDR3 is TGTGCCAGCAGTAATACAAACCAGCCCCAGCATTTT. It yields the protein CASSNTNQPQHF.

The gene calls are TRBV6-1 and TRBJ2-7; 7 nucleotides align to TRBD2. The CDR3 is made up of 14 amino acids. Trimming at V came to 2 bases and at J to 3 bases, leaving 4 bases not matched to a gene. Looked up from germline, CDR1 is MNHNS and CDR2 is SASEGT. The CDR3 DNA reads TGTGCCAGCAGTGAACGGCGGGAGAGCTACGAGCAGTACGTC. Translated: CASSERRESYEQYV.

This clonotype occurred a few times. The chain carries TRBV2 and TRBJ1-5; no clear D gene. Germline assignment: CDR1 SNHLY and CDR2 FYNNEI. V was pared by 3 bases and J by 4 bases, with 7 bases between. There are 13 residues in the CDR3. CDR3 protein: CASSDAGNQPQHF. The CDR3 DNA reads TGTGCCAGCAGTGACGCGGGGAATCAGCCCCAGCATTTT.

This clonotype was observed at least ten times. The chain couples TRBV5-1 to TRBJ1-1; D gene unclear. The V end was cut by 4 bases, the J end by 5 bases, with 12 bases between. Germline values: CDR1 SGHRS, CDR2 YFSETQ. The CDR3 has 13 residues. The CDR3 region is CASSPGEATEAFF. The CDR3 DNA reads as TGCGCCAGCAGCCCCGGGGAGGCGACTGAAGCTTTCTTT.

This clonotype has at least ten counts. The chain uses TRBV7-9 and TRBJ2-5; 7 bases align to TRBD1. CDR3 length: 16 amino acids. J gave up 2 bases and V 5 bases, and 11 bases lay outside the gene matches. Looked up from germline, CDR1 is SEHNR and CDR2 is FQNEAQ (reference sequence). CDR3 in DNA: TGTGCCAGCAGCCCGGGACAGAGGAATCAACAAGAGACCCAGTACTTC. Translating gives CASSPGQRNQQETQYF. Full variable domain (outside the CDR3, taken from reference TRBV7-9 and TRBJ2-5): DTGVSQNPRHKITKRGQNVTFRCDPISEHNRLYWYRQTLGQGPEFLTYFQNEAQLEKSRLLSDRFSAERPKGSFSTLEIQRTEQGDSAMYLCASSPGQRNQQETQYFGPGTRLLVL.

Written as DNA, the CDR3 is TGTGCCACCAGTGATTTATTGGGACCAATGGGAGACAATGAGCAGTTCTTC. Encoded protein: CATSDLLGPMGDNEQFF. This chain joins TRBV24-1 and TRBJ2-1; D possibly uses TRBD1 or TRBD2 (5 bases each). The CDR3 spans 17 residues. Germline V lookup: CDR1 KGHDR, CDR2 SFDVKD. V lost 1 base to trimming and J lost 5 bases, with 17 bases between them.

This clonotype was counted ten times or more. The V gene is TRBV9, the J gene TRBJ1-1; D is unresolved. Per the germline V gene, CDR1 is SGDLS and CDR2 is YYNGEE. V lost 0 bases to trimming and J lost 2 bases, with 11 bases between them. The CDR3 has 15 residues. The CDR3 coding sequence is TGTGCCAGCAGCGTAGAAATGGACCTAAACACTGAAGCTTTCTTT. Translating gives CASSVEMDLNTEAFF.

This clonotype was counted ten times or more. V usage is TRBV24-1 and J usage is TRBJ2-2; 10 positions match TRBD2. Germline CDR1 and CDR2: KGHDR and SFDVKD. V trimming: 7 bases; J trimming: 4 bases; junction bases outside the gene matches: 5. This CDR3 spans 15 amino acids. CDR3 nucleotides: TGTGCCACCAGGGGCCGACTAGCGGGCACCGGGGAGCTGTTTTTT. This sequence encodes CATRGRLAGTGELFF.

This clonotype was seen more than once but under ten times. A much more abundant neighbour one base away suggests this may be a read error. The rearrangement joins TRBV3-1 to TRBJ1-2; a possible D gene is TRBD1 (6 bases). This CDR3 is 14 amino acids long. Per the germline V gene, CDR1 is LGHDT and CDR2 is YNNKEL (reference sequence). The CDR3 nucleotides read TGTGCCAGCAGCCATCTCGACAGGTACTATGGCTACCCCTTC. Amino acids: CASSHLDRYYGYPF.

This clonotype was recorded at least ten times. This chain connects TRBV5-1 to TRBJ2-5, with a possible D match to TRBD2 (5 bases). Trimming removed 6 bases from V and 3 bases from J, with 9 bases in between. From germline, CDR1 is SGHRS and CDR2 YFSETQ. This CDR3 has 12 amino acids. The CDR3 region has the DNA TGCGCCAGCAACAACGGGAAAGAGACCCAGTACTTC. Its protein product is CASNNGKETQYF.

In this sample, this clonotype turned up many times. The chain links TRBV20-1 to TRBJ2-3; 9 bases fit TRBD1. Germline lookup yields CDR1 DFQATT and CDR2 SNEGSKA (reference sequence). V was clipped by 6 bases and J by 5 bases; unmatched bases: 15. The CDR3 runs to 16 residues. The CDR3 sequence is CSAHKPGQGLQDTQYF. CDR3 bases: TGCAGTGCCCACAAACCGGGACAGGGTCTTCAAGATACGCAGTATTTT.

This clonotype has ten or more counts. CDR3 protein: CASSPLQGQGKAFGELFF. CDR3 DNA: TGTGCCAGCAGCCCGTTACAGGGACAGGGAAAAGCATTCGGGGAGCTGTTTTTT. V is TRBV7-8 and J is TRBJ2-2; 9 bases are a match to TRBD1. CDR1 and CDR2 from the germline V gene are SGHVS and FQNEAQ. The CDR3 has 18 amino acids. V gave up 5 bases and J gave up 7 bases; unmatched junction bases: 17.

This chain connects TRBV29-1 to TRBJ2-1; 8 nucleotides align to TRBD2. After removal of 2 bases from V and 4 bases from J, the junction contained 7 bases not matched to a gene. Germline CDR1 is SQVTM and CDR2 is ANQGSEA. The CDR3 is 15 residues long. The CDR3 spells CSVETSGSTYNEQFF. The CDR3 DNA follows: TGCAGCGTTGAAACTAGCGGTAGCACGTACAATGAGCAGTTCTTC.

In its sample, this clonotype was seen a few times. The CDR3 region is CASSSLVSSGANVLTF. The CDR3 DNA reads as TGTGCCAGCTCATCCTTAGTGAGCTCTGGGGCCAACGTCCTGACTTTC. The chain combines TRBV18 with TRBJ2-6; D is undetermined. Germline CDR1 reads KGHSH; CDR2 reads LQKENI. The CDR3 contains 16 residues. The V end was cut by 5 bases, the J end by 0 bases, with 11 bases between. The variable domain in full, with the rest retrieved from reference TRBV18 and TRBJ2-6, is NAGVMQNPRHLVRRRGQEARLRCSPMKGHSHVYWYRQLPEEGLKFMVYLQKENIIDESGMPKERFSAEFPKEGPSILRIQQVVRGDSAAYFCASSSLVSSGANVLTFGAGSRLTVL.

This clonotype showed up many times. The V and J genes are TRBV20-1 and TRBJ1-4; D possibly corresponds to TRBD1 (5 bases). The CDR3 extends over 14 amino acids. The V end was cut by 0 bases, the J end by 6 bases, with 11 bases between. Looked up from germline, CDR1 is DFQATT and CDR2 is SNEGSKA (reference sequence). CDR3 amino acids: CSARDGRGDEKLFF. Written as DNA, the CDR3 is TGCAGTGCTAGAGACGGTAGGGGAGATGAAAAACTGTTTTTT.

The table lists this clonotype with many counts. V is TRBV10-3 and J is TRBJ2-3; 10 bases align to TRBD2. V lost 4 bases to trimming and J lost 4 bases; unmatched junction nucleotides: 5. CDR3 length: 15 residues. Germline-derived CDR1 and CDR2 are ENHRY and SYGVKD. CDR3 bases: TGTGCCATCAGTGGGGCTAGCGGGAGCCCAGATACGCAGTATTTT. It is translated as CAISGASGSPDTQYF.